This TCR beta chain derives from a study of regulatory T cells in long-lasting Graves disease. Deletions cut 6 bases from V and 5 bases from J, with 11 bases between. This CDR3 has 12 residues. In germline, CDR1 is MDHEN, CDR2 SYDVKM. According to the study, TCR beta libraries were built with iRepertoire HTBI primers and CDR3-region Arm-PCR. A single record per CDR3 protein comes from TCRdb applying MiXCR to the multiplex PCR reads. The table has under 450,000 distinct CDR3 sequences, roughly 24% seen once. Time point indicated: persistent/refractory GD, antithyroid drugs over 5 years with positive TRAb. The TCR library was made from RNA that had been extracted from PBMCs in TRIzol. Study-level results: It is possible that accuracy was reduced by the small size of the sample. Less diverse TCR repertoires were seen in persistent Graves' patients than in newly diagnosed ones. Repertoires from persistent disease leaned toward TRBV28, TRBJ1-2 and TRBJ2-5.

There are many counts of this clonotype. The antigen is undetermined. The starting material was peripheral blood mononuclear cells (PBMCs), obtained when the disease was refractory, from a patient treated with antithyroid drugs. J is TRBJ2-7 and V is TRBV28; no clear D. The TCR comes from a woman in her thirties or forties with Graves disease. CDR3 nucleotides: TGTGCCAGCAGCCTCGACGAGGACGAGCAGTACTTC. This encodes CASSLDEDEQYF.